This TCR beta chain was sequenced during a study of T cells in Graves' hyperthyroidism and ophthalmopathy. Study findings and constraints: Ophthalmopathy and stable hyperthyroidism were separated by a 13 V-J model. Most thyroid clonotypes expanded above 0.001 appeared in blood too.

V was pared by 0 bases and J by 4 bases, with 10 bases between. Germline CDR1 is SGHDT and CDR2 is YYEEEE. The CDR3 sequence is 15 residues long. RNA transcripts gave rise to amplified TCR beta CDR3 regions. The HTBI primer set served for first-round RT-PCR of the TCR CDR3. TCRdb processed the multiplex PCR reads anew with MiXCR; each CDR3 protein has one entry. This table has fewer than 450,000 distinct CDR3 sequences, about 17% appearing once. The table lists this clonotype with many counts. Its antigen is unknown. Diagnoses rested on clinical symptoms, serum thyroxine and TRAb, thyroid ultrasound and orbital computed tomography. It was 8 to 10 ml of fresh peripheral blood that supplied the PBMCs.

The receptor comes from a woman in her twenties or thirties with Graves' hyperthyroidism that later progressed to Graves' ophthalmopathy. The chain recombines TRBV5-6 with TRBJ1-4; D gene uncertain. The sequenced material came from blood. CDR3 protein: CASSLVAAVNEKLFF. Written as DNA, the CDR3 is TGTGCCAGCAGCTTGGTGGCAGCCGTTAATGAAAAACTGTTTTTT.